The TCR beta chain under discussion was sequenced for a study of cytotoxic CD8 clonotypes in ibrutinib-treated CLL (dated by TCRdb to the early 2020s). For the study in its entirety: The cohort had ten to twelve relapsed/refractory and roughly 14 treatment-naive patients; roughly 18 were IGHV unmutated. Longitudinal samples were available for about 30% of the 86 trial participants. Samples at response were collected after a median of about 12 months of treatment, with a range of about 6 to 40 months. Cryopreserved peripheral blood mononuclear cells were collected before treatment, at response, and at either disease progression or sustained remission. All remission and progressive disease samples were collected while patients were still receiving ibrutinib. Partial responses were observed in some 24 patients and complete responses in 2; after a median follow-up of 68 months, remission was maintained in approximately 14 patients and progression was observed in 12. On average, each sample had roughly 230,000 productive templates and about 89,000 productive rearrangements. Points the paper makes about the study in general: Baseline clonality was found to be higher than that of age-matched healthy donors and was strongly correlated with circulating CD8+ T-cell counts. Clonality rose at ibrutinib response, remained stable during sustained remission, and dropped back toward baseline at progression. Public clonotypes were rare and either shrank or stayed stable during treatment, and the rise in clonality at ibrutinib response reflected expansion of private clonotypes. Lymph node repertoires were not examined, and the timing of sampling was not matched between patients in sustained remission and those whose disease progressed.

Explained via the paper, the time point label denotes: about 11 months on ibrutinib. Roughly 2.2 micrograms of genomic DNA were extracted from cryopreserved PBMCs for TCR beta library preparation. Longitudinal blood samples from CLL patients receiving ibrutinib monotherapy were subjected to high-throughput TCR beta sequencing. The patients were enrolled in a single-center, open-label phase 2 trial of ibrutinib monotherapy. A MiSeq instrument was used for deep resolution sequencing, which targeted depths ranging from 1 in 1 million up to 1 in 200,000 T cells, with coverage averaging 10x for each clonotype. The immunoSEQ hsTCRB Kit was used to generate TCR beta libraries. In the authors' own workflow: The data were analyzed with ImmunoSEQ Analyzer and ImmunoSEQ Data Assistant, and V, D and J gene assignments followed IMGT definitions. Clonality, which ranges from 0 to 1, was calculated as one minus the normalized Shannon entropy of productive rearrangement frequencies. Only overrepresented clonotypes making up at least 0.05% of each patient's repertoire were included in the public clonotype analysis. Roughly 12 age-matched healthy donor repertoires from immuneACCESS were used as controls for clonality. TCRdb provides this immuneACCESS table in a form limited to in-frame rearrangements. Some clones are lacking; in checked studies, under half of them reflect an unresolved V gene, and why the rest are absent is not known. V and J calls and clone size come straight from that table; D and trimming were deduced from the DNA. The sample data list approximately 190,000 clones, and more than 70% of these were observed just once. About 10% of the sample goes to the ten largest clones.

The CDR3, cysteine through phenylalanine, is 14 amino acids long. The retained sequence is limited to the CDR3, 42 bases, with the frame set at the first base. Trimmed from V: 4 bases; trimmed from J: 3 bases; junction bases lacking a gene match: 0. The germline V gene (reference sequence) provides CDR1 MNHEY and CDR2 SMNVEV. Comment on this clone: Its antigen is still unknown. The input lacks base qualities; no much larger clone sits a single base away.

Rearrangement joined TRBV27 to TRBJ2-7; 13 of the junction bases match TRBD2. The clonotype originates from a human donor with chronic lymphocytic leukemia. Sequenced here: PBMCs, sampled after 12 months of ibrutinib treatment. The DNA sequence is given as TGTGCCAGCAGTTGGACTAGCGGGAGCTACGAGCAGTACTTC. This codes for CASSWTSGSYEQYF.